What follows are 31 T cell receptor beta chains derived from one specimen sequenced in a study of blood T cell repertoires in COVID-19. Data came from immunoSEQ multiplex PCR; TCRdb stores just in-frame clones and leaves some out. This table has approximately 240,000 clones, 84% appearing once. The specimen was peripheral blood. Every receptor here comes from a woman between 55 and 75 years old with acute or convalescent COVID-19.

The chain uses TRBV2 and TRBJ2-1, with D possibly TRBD2 on 6 matching bases. Germline CDR1 SNHLY, CDR2 FYNNEI. The length of the CDR3 is 13 residues. V was clipped by 8 bases and J by 4 bases, with 12 bases between them. The CDR3 DNA follows: TGTGCCAGCCGGACTACCACGTACAATGAGCAGTTCTTC. This codes for CASRTTTYNEQFF.

This chain links TRBV10-3 with TRBJ2-7; TRBD2 matches at 8 bases. Germline values: CDR1 ENHRY, CDR2 SYGVKD. V was clipped by 10 bases and J by 1 base; unmatched bases: 6. The CDR3 is made up of 13 amino acids. The CDR3 loop is CATTAGGSYEQYF. The CDR3 nucleotides are TGTGCCACAACTGCGGGGGGTTCCTACGAGCAGTACTTC.

The J gene is TRBJ2-6, the V gene TRBV5-4; the D gene is possibly TRBD2 (6 bases). There are 17 residues in the CDR3. Germline values: CDR1 SGHNT, CDR2 YYREEE (reference sequence). The V gene lost 3 bases and the J gene lost 3 bases, with 16 bases spanning the gap. Written as DNA, the CDR3 is TGTGCCAGCAGCTCCAGCGGGTTCGGTCTTGGGGCCAACGTCCTGACTTTC. Protein product: CASSSSGFGLGANVLTF.

The chain uses TRBV19 and TRBJ2-3; TRBD1 matches at 10 bases. The CDR3 sequence is 16 residues long. V was pared by 3 bases and J by 5 bases, with 8 bases of the junction left unmatched. Per germline, CDR1 LNHDA and CDR2 SQIVND (reference sequence). CDR3 DNA sequence: TGTGCCAGTAGTATCCGACAGGGGGCGTCAGGAGATACGCAGTATTTT. This sequence encodes CASSIRQGASGDTQYF.

The chain has TRBV27 and TRBJ1-1, with D possibly being TRBD1 (5 bases). This CDR3 comprises 14 residues. CDR1 and CDR2 (germline): MNHEY, SMNVEV (reference sequence). V shed 3 bases and J shed 3 bases, with 11 bases lying between them. CDR3: CASSFSRADTEAFF. In DNA form, the CDR3 reads TGTGCCAGCAGTTTCTCCAGGGCGGACACTGAAGCTTTCTTT.

The V gene is TRBV12-3 or TRBV12-4, the J gene TRBJ1-2; D unclear. The V gene lost 1 base and the J gene lost 2 bases, with 5 bases spanning the gap. This CDR3 comprises 13 residues. CDR3 DNA sequence: TGTGCCAGCAGTTTAGACAAAAACTATGGCTACACCTTC. This sequence encodes CASSLDKNYGYTF.

The chain's CDR3 is CASTWDRGYVYYGYTF. The CDR3 nucleotides read TGTGCCAGCACCTGGGACAGGGGGTACGTCTACTATGGCTACACCTTC. The rearrangement links TRBV21-1 to TRBJ1-2; the table gives TRBD1 as D, unverified against the DNA. TRBV21-1 is a listed pseudogene. The CDR3 is 16 residues long.

This chain links TRBV2 with TRBJ1-2; D possibly corresponds to TRBD1 (6 bases). The CDR3 covers 12 residues. Trimming took off 6 bases at V and 3 bases at J, with 8 bases between the two ends. Germline values: CDR1 SNHLY, CDR2 FYNNEI. Here the CDR3 DNA reads TGTGCCAGCAGGGCAGGGGACTATGGCTACACCTTC. This encodes CASRAGDYGYTF.

The DNA for the CDR3 is TGTGCCAGTAGAGTGACGGGGGGAATGAACACTGAAGCTTTCTTT. Protein product: CASRVTGGMNTEAFF. The chain is built from TRBV19 and TRBJ1-1; tentative D call: TRBD1 (5 bases). V lost 6 bases and J 0 bases, leaving 14 bases between the germline ends. This CDR3 spans 15 amino acids. The germline gives CDR1 LNHDA, CDR2 SQIVND (reference sequence).

This sequence joins TRBV5-1 and TRBJ1-1; D gene ambiguous. V was cut by 1 base and J by 0 bases, with 13 bases left in between. The CDR3 is 16 amino acids. CDR1 SGHRS and CDR2 YFSETQ come from the germline V gene. The DNA of the CDR3 is TGCGCCAGCAGCTTGCTTTACGGGGATATGAACACTGAAGCTTTCTTT. This codes for CASSLLYGDMNTEAFF.

The chain recombines TRBV6-5 with TRBJ1-1, with 8 nucleotides matching TRBD1. Germline CDR1 and CDR2: MNHEY and SVGAGI. The length of the CDR3 is 14 residues. With V trimmed by 6 bases and J by 2 bases, 5 bases remained unmatched. The CDR3 DNA sequence: TGTGCCAGCAGCCGACAGGGGATCAACACTGAAGCTTTCTTT. Translation: CASSRQGINTEAFF.

The chain is built from TRBV27 and TRBJ1-1; possibly TRBD1 for D (6 bases). The V end lost 5 bases, the J end lost 1 base, and 14 bases lay between the germline ends. The germline V gene encodes CDR1 MNHEY and CDR2 SMNVEV (reference sequence). CDR3 size: 15 residues. The CDR3 DNA follows: TGTGCCAGCAGTCCCAGAGGGGGTAGGAACACTGAAGCTTTCTTT. Protein sequence: CASSPRGGRNTEAFF.

CDR3 DNA sequence: TGTGCCAGCTCGACAAAGGGGGCAGATACGCAGTATTTT. It yields the protein CASSTKGADTQYF. This chain uses TRBV19 with TRBJ2-3; possibly TRBD1 for D (6 bases). With 9 bases removed from V and 4 bases from J, the gap between germline ends came to 14 bases. The CDR3 totals 13 residues. Germline-derived CDR1 and CDR2 are LNHDA and SQIVND (reference sequence).

This rearrangement joins TRBV7-2 to TRBJ2-5; weak D call: TRBD1 (5 bases). This CDR3 contains 14 residues. Germline V gene data show CDR1 as SGHTA and CDR2 as FQGNSA. The ends were cut back, 5 bases at V and 7 bases at J, with 17 bases in the middle. CDR3 coding DNA: TGTGCCAGCAGCCCCGGGCTAGGGGCTCTGACCCAGTACTTC. Translating gives CASSPGLGALTQYF.

V is TRBV28 and J is TRBJ1-5, with 9 bases aligning to TRBD1. The CDR3 is made up of 14 amino acids. Germline values: CDR1 MDHEN, CDR2 SYDVKM. Trimming at V came to 6 bases and at J to 6 bases, leaving 6 bases not matched to a gene. CDR3 amino acids: CASRKTGGGQPQHF. For the CDR3, the DNA is TGTGCCAGCAGGAAAACAGGGGGCGGTCAGCCCCAGCATTTT.

The J gene is TRBJ2-3, the V gene TRBV3-1 (or the pseudogene TRBV3-2), with 10 bases that match TRBD2. The CDR3 has 16 amino acids. Germline CDR1 is LGHDT and CDR2 is YNNKEL (reference sequence). V dropped 4 bases and J dropped 1; count of bases not matched to a gene: 5. CDR3 residues: CASSRLAGGRTDTQYF. CDR3 coding DNA: TGTGCCAGCAGCCGCTTAGCGGGGGGCCGCACAGATACGCAGTATTTT.

The chain combines TRBV10-3 with TRBJ2-3; TRBD2 matches at 9 bases. The V gene end was trimmed by 2 bases and the J gene end by 3 bases; junction bases not matched to a gene: 6. This CDR3 has 16 amino acids. Germline CDR1 reads ENHRY; CDR2 reads SYGVKD. Here the CDR3 DNA reads TGTGCCATCAGTGAGAAGGTAGCGGGGGTAACAGATACGCAGTATTTT. Translating it yields CAISEKVAGVTDTQYF.

Only one count was recorded for this clone. The chain couples TRBV5-6 to TRBJ2-1; D is possibly TRBD2 (6 bases). Germline V gene data show CDR1 as SGHDT and CDR2 as YYEEEE. The V end lost 0 bases, the J end lost 5 bases, and 12 bases lay between the germline ends. The CDR3 runs 15 residues. The CDR3 nucleotides read TGTGCCAGCAGCTTGGCCGGCGGGGCTAACAATGAGCAGTTCTTC. Its protein product is CASSLAGGANNEQFF.

The chain combines TRBV27 with TRBJ2-6; the D gene is possibly TRBD1 (6 bases). Trimming shortened V by 3 bases and J by 4 bases, and 13 bases separated the two germline ends. Germline V lookup: CDR1 MNHEY, CDR2 SMNVEV (reference sequence). CDR3 size: 16 residues. The CDR3 coding sequence is TGTGCCAGCAGTTTCCAGACAGGTTCCGGGGCCAACGTCCTGACTTTC. Protein sequence: CASSFQTGSGANVLTF. Looking up the rest from reference TRBV27 and TRBJ2-6 gives the full variable domain: EAQVTQNPRYLITVTGKKLTVTCSQNMNHEYMSWYRQDPGLGLRQIYYSMNVEVTDKGDVPEGYKVSRKEKRNFPLILESPSPNQTSLYFCASSFQTGSGANVLTFGAGSRLTVL.

The V gene is TRBV5-1, the J gene TRBJ2-3; 9 bases fit TRBD1. The CDR3 contains 15 residues. The junction had 8 bases not matched to a gene; V was cut back by 3 bases and J by 6 bases. Germline CDR1 and CDR2: SGHRS and YFSETQ. CDR3 residues: CASSSDRGGVDTQYF. CDR3 coding DNA: TGCGCCAGCAGCTCGGACAGGGGTGGGGTTGATACGCAGTATTTT.

The CDR3 region has the DNA TGTGCCTGGAGTGTTTTGGGGAGCTATGGCTACACCTTC. Protein product: CAWSVLGSYGYTF. The V and J genes are TRBV30 and TRBJ1-2, with D unclear. Trimming shortened V by 0 bases and J by 4 bases, and 9 bases separated the two germline ends. The CDR3 has 13 residues. Germline-derived CDR1 and CDR2 are GTSNPN and SVGIG (reference sequence).

V and J are TRBV6-6 and TRBJ1-6; the D is unclear. This CDR3 comprises 13 residues. V was clipped by 6 bases and J by 5 bases, with 8 bases between them. CDR1 and CDR2 (germline): MNHNY, SVGAGI (reference sequence). The CDR3: CASSSEHNSPLHF. In nucleotides, the CDR3 is TGTGCCAGCAGCTCCGAGCATAATTCACCCCTCCACTTT.

The chain is built from TRBV30 and TRBJ2-3; 10 nucleotides align to TRBD2. With 6 bases clipped from V and 2 bases from J, the junction kept 2 bases outside the gene matches. Germline-derived CDR1 and CDR2 are GTSNPN and SVGIG (reference sequence). This CDR3 is 13 amino acids long. DNA for the CDR3: TGTGCCTGTAGCGGGGGGCTCACAGATACGCAGTATTTT. Translating gives CACSGGLTDTQYF.

The chain is built from TRBV2 and TRBJ2-5; D is perhaps TRBD1 (6 bases). V lost 5 bases and J 2 bases, leaving 12 bases between the germline ends. Germline values: CDR1 SNHLY, CDR2 FYNNEI. The CDR3 runs to 14 residues. DNA of the CDR3: TGTGCCAGCAGTAAACAGGGTCGACAAGAGACCCAGTACTTC. Protein: CASSKQGRQETQYF.

This chain connects TRBV6-1 to TRBJ2-3; maybe TRBD1 (6 bases). This CDR3 is built from 15 residues. Germline V gives CDR1 MNHNS, CDR2 SASEGT. Trimming took 3 bases from V and 6 from J, leaving 16 bases between them. CDR3: CASSDGMPDRDTQYF. CDR3 DNA: TGTGCCAGCAGTGACGGAATGCCCGACAGGGATACGCAGTATTTT.

V usage is TRBV11-3 and J usage is TRBJ2-5; tentatively, D is TRBD2 (5 bases). The CDR3 is 13 amino acids. The V and J ends lost 3 bases and 5 bases respectively, with 10 bases between them. In germline, CDR1 is SGHNT, CDR2 YENEEA. CDR3 sequence (DNA): TGTGCCAGCAGCTTGCGGGCGAAGGAGACCCAGTACTTC. Its protein is CASSLRAKETQYF.

The gene calls are TRBV5-1 and TRBJ2-3; D is unclear. This CDR3 spans 14 amino acids. Trimming cost V 0 bases and J 1 base, with 6 bases left between them. Germline V gene lookup returns CDR1 SGHRS and CDR2 YFSETQ. The chain's CDR3 is CASSLAPRTDTQYF. As DNA, the CDR3 is TGCGCCAGCAGCTTGGCTCCCCGCACAGATACGCAGTATTTT.

The chain couples TRBV7-2 to TRBJ1-2; D unclear. V lost 4 bases and J lost 0, with 6 bases in between. CDR1 SGHTA and CDR2 FQGNSA come from the germline V gene. This CDR3 region has 13 residues. CDR3 bases: TGTGCCAGCAGCTCTGCTACTAACTATGGCTACACCTTC. This gives the protein CASSSATNYGYTF.

The chain joins TRBV4-3 to TRBJ2-1; 8 bases line up with TRBD2. CDR1 and CDR2 from the germline V gene are LGHNA and YSLEER. There are 14 residues in the CDR3. Unmatched junction bases numbered 6, after V lost 3 bases and J lost 8 bases. CDR3 in amino acids: CASSQTSGGDEQFF. The DNA of the CDR3 is TGCGCCAGCAGCCAGACCAGCGGGGGCGATGAGCAGTTCTTC.

The chain couples TRBV10-3 to TRBJ2-3; 8 nucleotides line up with TRBD2. In germline, CDR1 is ENHRY, CDR2 SYGVKD. V gave up 2 bases and J gave up 4 bases; unmatched junction bases: 5. CDR3 length: 15 residues. CDR3 protein: CAISENAGGSDTQYF. The CDR3 nucleotides read TGTGCCATCAGTGAGAACGCGGGGGGCTCAGATACGCAGTATTTT.

The CDR3 region is CASKSRTGYGYTF. The CDR3 bases are TGCGCCAGCAAGTCAAGGACAGGCTATGGCTACACCTTC. The chain has TRBV10-2 and TRBJ1-2; TRBD1 matches 7 bases. This CDR3 has 13 amino acids. From germline, CDR1 is WSHSY and CDR2 SAAADI. J lost 4 bases, V lost 7 bases, and 6 bases had no gene match.